The present T cell receptor beta chain was sequenced within a study of molecular identifiers for immune sequencing clone quantification. In germline, CDR1 is LGHNA, CDR2 YNFKEQ. With 2 bases clipped from V and 1 base from J, the junction kept 7 bases outside the gene matches. This CDR3 has 17 amino acids. Bulk TCR libraries used previously described methods and listed TCR primers. From the PCR reads, TCRdb called clonotypes with MiXCR, one entry per CDR3 protein. The profile shows more than 450,000 distinct CDR3 sequences, about 26% of them singletons. Comments on this clonotype: Its antigen is still unknown.

The study's findings and limits: Detection of one spiked Jurkat cell's TCR RNA reportedly worked in 900,000 to 1,000,000 naive cells. Clones of above 20 RNA copies carried over 99% of effector molecules; in naive cells they carried under 1%.

Sorting defined naive CD8 T cells as CD8+CD4-CCR7+CD45RA+. The sequencing sample was made of naive CD8+ T cells from blood, with Jurkat cell RNA spiked in. As to subset: FACS-sorted CD8+CD4-CCR7+CD45RA+ naive T cells. The rearrangement joins TRBV4-2 to TRBJ2-2; 7 nucleotides agree with TRBD1. The source is a human donor in good health. Some libraries in this study had Jurkat cell RNA spiked in. The CDR3 is CASSQSSGTENTGELFF. For the CDR3, the DNA is TGTGCCAGCAGCCAATCCTCCGGGACAGAGAACACCGGGGAGCTGTTTTTT.